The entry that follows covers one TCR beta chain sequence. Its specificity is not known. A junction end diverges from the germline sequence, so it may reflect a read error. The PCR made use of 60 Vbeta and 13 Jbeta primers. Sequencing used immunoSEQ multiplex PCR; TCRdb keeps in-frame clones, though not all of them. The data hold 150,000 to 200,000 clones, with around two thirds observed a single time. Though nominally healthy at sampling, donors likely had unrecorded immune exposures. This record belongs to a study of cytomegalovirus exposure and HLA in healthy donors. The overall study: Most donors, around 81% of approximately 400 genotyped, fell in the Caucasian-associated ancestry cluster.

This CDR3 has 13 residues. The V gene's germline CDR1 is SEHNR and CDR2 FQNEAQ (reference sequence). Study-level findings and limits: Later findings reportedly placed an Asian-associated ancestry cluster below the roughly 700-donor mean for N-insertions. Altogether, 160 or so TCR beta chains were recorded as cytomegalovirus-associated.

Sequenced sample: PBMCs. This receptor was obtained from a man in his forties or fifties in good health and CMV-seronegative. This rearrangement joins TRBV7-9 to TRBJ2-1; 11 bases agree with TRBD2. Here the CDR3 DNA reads TGTGCCAGCAGCTTAAGCCAGCTAGCGGGGGGAATCTTC. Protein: CASSLSQLAGGIF.